The next 5 T cell receptor beta chains were all read from a single sample in a study of blood T cell repertoires in COVID-19. Data came from immunoSEQ multiplex PCR; TCRdb stores just in-frame clones and leaves some out. This sample has about 140,000 clones, with around three quarters found just once. Sequencing was carried out using peripheral blood. The receptor source for this set is a man aged 45-65 years with acute or convalescent COVID-19.

The gene calls are TRBV4-2 and TRBJ1-3, with D possibly TRBD1 on 5 matching bases. V was clipped by 0 bases and J by 4 bases, with 16 bases between them. Germline lookup yields CDR1 LGHNA and CDR2 YNFKEQ. The CDR3 has 17 amino acids. CDR3: CASSQDLGRVGGNTIYF. The DNA of the CDR3 is TGTGCCAGCAGCCAAGATCTAGGCAGGGTGGGGGGAAACACCATATATTTT.

The rearrangement uses TRBV2 and TRBJ2-6; 7 bases fit TRBD1. Germline values: CDR1 SNHLY, CDR2 FYNNEI. The CDR3 length is 15 residues. The junction had 2 bases not matched to a gene; V was cut back by 5 bases and J by 1 base. The CDR3 DNA reads as TGTGCCAGCAGTAAACAGGGGTCTGGGGCCAACGTCCTGACTTTC. It codes for CASSKQGSGANVLTF.

The chain employs TRBV25-1 and TRBJ1-1; 7 bases are shared with TRBD1. The germline V gene has CDR1 MGHDK and CDR2 SYGVNS. The J segment lost 4 bases and the V segment lost 6 bases, leaving 5 bases of the junction unmatched. The CDR3 sequence is 13 residues long. CDR3 bases: TGTGCCAGCAGGGCCAGGGGGGTCACTGAAGCTTTCTTT. Its translation: CASRARGVTEAFF.

This clone was counted a few times. This chain connects TRBV27 to TRBJ2-5, with D perhaps matching TRBD2 (6 bases). Trimming took 0 bases from V and 1 from J, leaving 12 bases between them. Germline assignment: CDR1 MNHEY and CDR2 SMNVEV (reference sequence). CDR3 length: 16 residues. For the CDR3, the DNA is TGTGCCAGCAGTTTATCAGCTAGCGCCCTCCAAGAGACCCAGTACTTC. Translated, it gives CASSLSASALQETQYF.

This rearrangement joins TRBV4-1 to TRBJ1-3, with D perhaps matching TRBD1 (5 bases). This CDR3 comprises 15 residues. Germline V gene data show CDR1 as MGHRA and CDR2 as YSYEKL. V lost 6 bases and J lost 0, with 12 bases in between. The CDR3 DNA sequence: TGCGCCAGCAGGCGGGACGGAAACTCTGGAAACACCATATATTTT. Translating it yields CASRRDGNSGNTIYF.